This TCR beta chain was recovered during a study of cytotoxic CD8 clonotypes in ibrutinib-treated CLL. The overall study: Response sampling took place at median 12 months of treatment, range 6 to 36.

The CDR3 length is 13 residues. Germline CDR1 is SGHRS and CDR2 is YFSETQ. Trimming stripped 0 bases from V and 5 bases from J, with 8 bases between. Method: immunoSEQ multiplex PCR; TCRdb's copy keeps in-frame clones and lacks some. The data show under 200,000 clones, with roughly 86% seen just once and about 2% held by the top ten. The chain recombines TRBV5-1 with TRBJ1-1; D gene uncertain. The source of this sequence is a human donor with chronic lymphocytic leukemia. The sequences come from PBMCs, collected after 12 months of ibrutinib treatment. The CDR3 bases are TGCGCCAGCAGCTTGGTGGGTTATACTGAAGCTTTCTTT. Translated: CASSLVGYTEAFF.